Each of the 22 T cell receptor beta chains below was sequenced from the same sample in a study of T-cell memory formation after mild COVID-19. In TCRdb, the 5' RACE reads were re-called with MiXCR into one record per CDR3 protein. The sample shows approximately 300,000 distinct CDR3 sequences, roughly 8.2% of them seen only once. Sequencing used PBMCs or a T cell subset sorted from them (not recorded which). All receptors come from a man aged 18 to 30 who had mild COVID-19 (a few samples of this study predate the infection). Cell type and time point are not known.

This clonotype was observed a few times. The chain employs TRBV2 and TRBJ2-1; 8 bases are shared with TRBD2. Looked up from germline, CDR1 is SNHLY and CDR2 is FYNNEI. The ends lost 0 bases at V and 5 bases at J; junction bases unmatched: 6. This CDR3 has 16 amino acids. Written as DNA, the CDR3 is TGTGCCAGCAGTGAAGCGTGGCGGGGGGCCGACAATGAGCAGTTCTTC. Encoded protein: CASSEAWRGADNEQFF.

The DNA for the CDR3 is TGCGCCAGCAGCCCAGGGACCCCGTCCTACAATGAGCAGTTCTTC. Its translation is CASSPGTPSYNEQFF. V gene TRBV4-3 combines with J gene TRBJ2-1, with D perhaps assigned TRBD1 or TRBD2 (5 bases each). CDR3 length: 15 residues. CDR1 is LGHNA, CDR2 YSLEER, per germline. V was trimmed by 4 bases and J by 1 base, leaving 11 bases between them.

The chain is built from TRBV7-8 and TRBJ2-6; TRBD1 matches at 8 bases. J gave up 1 base and V 3 bases, and 8 bases lay outside the gene matches. This CDR3 comprises 18 residues. Germline CDR1 reads SGHVS; CDR2 reads FQNEAQ. The DNA of the CDR3 is TGTGCCAGCAGCTTTAACAGGGGGATGGGGTCTGGGGCCAACGTCCTGACTTTC. It yields the protein CASSFNRGMGSGANVLTF.

This chain joins TRBV29-1 and TRBJ1-1, with D perhaps TRBD1 (5 bases). This CDR3 is 13 amino acids long. CDR1 and CDR2 (germline): SQVTM, ANQGSEA. The CDR3, as DNA: TGCAGGGCCCAGCAGGGCGCGTACACTGAAGCTTTCTTT. It specifies CRAQQGAYTEAFF.

This clonotype has ten or more counts. The chain is built from TRBV7-3 and TRBJ2-1; 9 nucleotides match TRBD2. The CDR3 spans 15 residues. J was trimmed by 4 bases and V by 5 bases; bases with no gene match: 6. Germline values: CDR1 SGHTA, CDR2 FQGTGA. In DNA form, the CDR3 reads TGTGCCAGCAGCAGGAGCGGGGGGCTTTACAATGAGCAGTTCTTC. Protein product: CASSRSGGLYNEQFF. Together with reference TRBV7-3 and TRBJ2-1, the CDR3 gives the full variable domain: GAGVSQTPSNKVTEKGKYVELRCDPISGHTALYWYRQSLGQGPEFLIYFQGTGAADDSGLPNDRFFAVRPEGSVSTLKIQRTERGDSAVYLCASSRSGGLYNEQFFGPGTRLTVL.

This chain links TRBV7-2 with TRBJ1-5; no firm D call. Trimming removed 3 bases at V and 7 bases at J, with 10 bases between. CDR1 is SGHTA, CDR2 FQGNSA, per germline. CDR3 length equals 13 residues. CDR3 coding DNA: TGTGCCAGCAGCTTGTCCATCACGCAGCCCCAGCATTTT. Residues: CASSLSITQPQHF. Using reference TRBV7-2 and TRBJ1-5 for the parts outside the CDR3, the full variable domain is GAGVSQSPSNKVTEKGKDVELRCDPISGHTALYWYRQSLGQGLEFLIYFQGNSAPDKSGLPSDRFSAERTGGSVSTLTIQRTQQEDSAVYLCASSLSITQPQHFGDGTRLSIL.

The CDR3 DNA reads as TGCGCCAGCAGCTTCGGGGGCCCTGATGGCTACACCTTC. Translated, it gives CASSFGGPDGYTF. The V call is TRBV5-1, the J call TRBJ1-2; the D gene is possibly TRBD1 (6 bases). The germline gives CDR1 SGHRS, CDR2 YFSETQ. CDR3 size: 13 residues. Trimming removed 2 bases at V and 6 bases at J, with 11 bases between.

The chain employs TRBV5-1 and TRBJ2-3; possibly TRBD1 or TRBD2 for D (5 bases each). The CDR3 loop spans 15 amino acids. V was pared by 5 bases and J by 0 bases, with 13 bases between. Germline lookup yields CDR1 SGHRS and CDR2 YFSETQ. CDR3 bases: TGCGCCAGCAGTTCCGGGACGGCTAGCACAGATACGCAGTATTTT. Amino acid sequence: CASSSGTASTDTQYF.

This clonotype has a handful of counts. V usage is TRBV12-3 or TRBV12-4 and J usage is TRBJ1-6; no firm D call. The V gene lost 6 bases and the J gene lost 7 bases, with 16 bases spanning the gap. The CDR3 contains 15 residues. Here the CDR3 DNA reads TGTGCCAGCAGAGCCTCGGTGAGGACCAATTCACCCCTCCACTTT. It translates to CASRASVRTNSPLHF.

The sample holds a few counts of this clonotype. The chain combines TRBV12-3 or TRBV12-4 with TRBJ1-1; D not resolved. The CDR3 totals 14 residues. V gave up 1 base and J gave up 1 base, with 7 bases separating them. In nucleotides, the CDR3 is TGTGCCAGCAGTTTAGTTGAGTCGAACACTGAAGCTTTCTTT. This codes for CASSLVESNTEAFF.

This clonotype was observed many times. V usage is TRBV25-1 and J usage is TRBJ2-3; D tentatively reads TRBD1 or TRBD2 (5 bases each). Trimming took off 4 bases at V and 2 bases at J, with 10 bases between the two ends. Germline V gene lookup returns CDR1 MGHDK and CDR2 SYGVNS. CDR3 length: 14 amino acids. For the CDR3, the DNA is TGTGCCAGCAGTGTTGGGACGAACACAGATACGCAGTATTTT. Amino acid sequence: CASSVGTNTDTQYF.

Only a few counts were recorded for this clonotype. V and J are TRBV6-2 or TRBV6-3 and TRBJ2-2, with no clear D. This CDR3 contains 12 residues. Trimming took off 8 bases at V and 5 bases at J, with 9 bases between the two ends. Germline-derived CDR1 and CDR2 are MNHEY and SVGEGT. CDR3 coding DNA: TGTGCCAGCTTCGTAGGGACCGGGGAGCTGTTTTTT. This codes for CASFVGTGELFF.

The chain joins TRBV7-2 to TRBJ1-5, with D possibly TRBD1 on 5 matching bases. The V gene lost 5 bases and the J gene lost 5 bases, with 13 bases spanning the gap. CDR3 length equals 14 residues. Germline V gene lookup returns CDR1 SGHTA and CDR2 FQGNSA. The CDR3 DNA follows: TGTGCCAGCAGCATGGGGGGGTTCGATCAGCCCCAGCATTTT. It translates to CASSMGGFDQPQHF.

In its sample, this clonotype was seen a few times. The rearrangement uses TRBV3-1 and TRBJ2-7; possible D gene TRBD1, 6 bases. Trimming removed 3 bases from V and 3 bases from J, with 12 bases in between. CDR1 is LGHDT and CDR2 is YNNKEL in the germline V gene (reference sequence). The CDR3 consists of 14 residues. CDR3 sequence reads: CASSQVPDSYEQYF. The CDR3 bases are TGTGCCAGCAGCCAGGTCCCGGACAGCTACGAGCAGTACTTC.

This clonotype was recorded many times. This chain links TRBV5-4 with TRBJ1-1; maybe TRBD1 (6 bases). There are 15 residues in the CDR3. The germline CDR1 and CDR2 sequences are SGHNT and YYREEE (reference sequence). Trimming left V 1 base short and J 3 bases short, with 13 bases between. CDR3: CASSLFRGRDTEAFF. The CDR3 DNA sequence: TGTGCCAGCAGCTTGTTCAGGGGCAGGGACACTGAAGCTTTCTTT.

This clonotype turned up a few times. This chain links TRBV7-2 with TRBJ2-3; D remains ambiguous. The CDR3 is made up of 15 amino acids. V lost 0 bases and J lost 10, with 17 bases in between. The germline V gene has CDR1 SGHTA and CDR2 FQGNSA. CDR3 nucleotides: TGTGCCAGCAGCTTAGCGTTCGGACCCGGAACTGCGCAGTATTTT. This encodes CASSLAFGPGTAQYF.

The CDR3 here is CASSLRQNYEQYV. The CDR3 coding sequence is TGTGCCAGCAGTTTAAGACAAAACTACGAGCAGTACGTC. The V gene is TRBV28, the J gene TRBJ2-7; D uncertain. This CDR3 spans 13 amino acids. The ends were cut back, 2 bases at V and 3 bases at J, with 8 bases in the middle. Germline CDR1 MDHEN, CDR2 SYDVKM.

This clonotype was recorded a few times. The V gene is TRBV20-1, the J gene TRBJ2-1; the match to TRBD2 covers 8 bases. Germline assignment: CDR1 DFQATT and CDR2 SNEGSKA (reference sequence). This CDR3 has 16 residues. Germline trimming cut 0 bases from V and 1 base from J; bases unmatched to any gene: 5. CDR3 sequence reads: CSARDVLAGSYNEQFF. CDR3 DNA sequence: TGCAGTGCTAGAGATGTATTAGCGGGGTCCTACAATGAGCAGTTCTTC.

Only a few counts were recorded for this clonotype. This chain joins TRBV6-2 or TRBV6-3 and TRBJ2-7; 12 positions match TRBD2. Looked up from germline, CDR1 is MNHEY and CDR2 is SVGEGT. CDR3 length equals 16 residues. With 0 bases clipped from V and 3 bases from J, the junction kept 3 bases outside the gene matches. The CDR3 reads CASSYSRLAGDYEQYV. CDR3 nucleotides: TGTGCCAGCAGTTACTCGAGACTAGCGGGGGACTACGAGCAGTACGTC.

The gene calls are TRBV5-6 and TRBJ2-1, with D possibly being TRBD1 (5 bases). V dropped 4 bases and J dropped 4 bases, with 12 bases sitting between them. The CDR3 spans 14 residues. CDR1 SGHDT and CDR2 YYEEEE come from the germline V gene. The CDR3 region is CASSHWGRYNEQFF. In nucleotides, the CDR3 is TGTGCCAGCAGCCATTGGGGCCGGTACAATGAGCAGTTCTTC.

This clonotype showed up just a few times. This chain joins TRBV5-1 and TRBJ2-2; TRBD1 or TRBD2 may be the D gene (6 bases each). CDR1 SGHRS and CDR2 YFSETQ come from the germline V gene. The V end lost 4 bases, the J end lost 6 bases, and 13 bases lay between the germline ends. The CDR3 sequence is 14 residues long. CDR3 nucleotide sequence: TGCGCCAGCAGCAGGGGGGATGACTCCGGGGAGCTGTTTTTT. Amino acid sequence: CASSRGDDSGELFF.

This clonotype has just a few counts. This chain connects TRBV30 to TRBJ2-1, with 8 bases matching TRBD2. This CDR3 is built from 13 residues. Germline CDR1 is GTSNPN and CDR2 is SVGIG (reference sequence). Trimming removed 5 bases from V and 1 base from J; junction bases left unmatched: 1. The CDR3 DNA reads as TGTGCCTGGGAGCGGGAGTCCTACAATGAGCAGTTCTTC. Amino acids: CAWERESYNEQFF.